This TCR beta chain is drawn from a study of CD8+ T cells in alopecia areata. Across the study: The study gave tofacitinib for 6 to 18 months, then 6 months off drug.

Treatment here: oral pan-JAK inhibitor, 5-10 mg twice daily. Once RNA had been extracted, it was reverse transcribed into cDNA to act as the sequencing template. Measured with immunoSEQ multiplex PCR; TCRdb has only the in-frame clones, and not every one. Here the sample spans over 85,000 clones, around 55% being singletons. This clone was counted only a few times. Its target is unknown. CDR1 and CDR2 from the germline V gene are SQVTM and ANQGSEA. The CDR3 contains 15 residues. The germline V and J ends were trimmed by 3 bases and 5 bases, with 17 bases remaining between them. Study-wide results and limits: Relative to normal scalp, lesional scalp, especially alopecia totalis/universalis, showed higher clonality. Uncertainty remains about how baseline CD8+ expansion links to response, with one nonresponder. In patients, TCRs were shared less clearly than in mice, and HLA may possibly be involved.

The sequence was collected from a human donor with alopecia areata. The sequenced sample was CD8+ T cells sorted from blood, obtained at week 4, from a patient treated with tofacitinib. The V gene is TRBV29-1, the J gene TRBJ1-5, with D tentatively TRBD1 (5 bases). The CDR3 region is CSVDEGAGRHQPQHF. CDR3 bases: TGCAGCGTTGACGAAGGGGCAGGGAGACATCAGCCCCAGCATTTT.